The next 4 T cell receptor beta chains were all read from a single sample in a study of T cells after posttransplantation cyclophosphamide. Sequenced by immunoSEQ multiplex PCR; TCRdb stores in-frame clones only, minus some. The sample shows about 18,000 clones, roughly 85% of them seen only once. Material: memory CD4+ T cells sorted from blood. These receptors were taken from a man between 25 and 39 years old in good health and a related stem cell transplant donor.

The table lists this clone with a few counts. The chain recombines TRBV7-2 with TRBJ2-1; TRBD2 might be the D (5 bases). The CDR3 loop spans 14 amino acids. Trimming shortened V by 8 bases and J by 0 bases, and 11 bases separated the two germline ends. Germline lookup yields CDR1 SGHTA and CDR2 FQGNSA. The CDR3 DNA follows: TGTGCCAGCGCGCGTCGGGGCTCCTACAATGAGCAGTTCTTC. Protein: CASARRGSYNEQFF.

The chain links TRBV7-9 to TRBJ2-7; possible D gene TRBD2, 7 bases. Trimming took 5 bases from V and 7 from J, leaving 15 bases between them. The CDR3 has 13 amino acids. Germline V gives CDR1 SEHNR, CDR2 FQNEAQ (reference sequence). Here the CDR3 DNA reads TGTGCCAGCAGCCTTCGGGGGGCGAAAGAGCAGTACTTC. Residues: CASSLRGAKEQYF. The whole variable domain, filled in from reference TRBV7-9 and TRBJ2-7, reads DTGVSQNPRHKITKRGQNVTFRCDPISEHNRLYWYRQTLGQGPEFLTYFQNEAQLEKSRLLSDRFSAERPKGSFSTLEIQRTEQGDSAMYLCASSLRGAKEQYFGPGTRLTVT.

The rearrangement uses TRBV5-5 and TRBJ2-3; TRBD1 agrees at 9 bases. This CDR3 contains 18 residues. The germline V gene encodes CDR1 SGHKS and CDR2 YYEKEE (reference sequence). V shed 5 bases, J shed 4 bases, and the junction held 17 bases outside the gene matches. CDR3 nucleotide sequence: TGTGCCAGCAGTTCCCTTTTCCGGGACAGGGTGATCGCAGATACGCAGTATTTT. Its translation is CASSSLFRDRVIADTQYF.

Turning to this clone: The junction shows a germline mismatch at one end, possibly a read error. The chain joins TRBV4-1 to TRBJ2-1; no definite D call. CDR3 length: 12 residues. Germline assignment: CDR1 MGHRA and CDR2 YSYEKL. The CDR3 region is CASSPNVREQFF. The CDR3 region has the DNA TGCGCCAGTAGCCCGAATGTTCGGGAGCAGTTCTTC.